The present TCR beta chain was sequenced within a study of TET2 disruption in CD19-targeted CAR T cells. Sample treatment: autologous CTL019 cells: CD19 CAR with 4-1BB and CD3 zeta domains. The CD19 CAR carried TCR zeta and 4-1BB signaling domains. Regarding this clone: Read sequence stops 3 residues before the CDR3 end, and the germline J gene provides the missing end.

Some clones are missing from TCRdb's copy, which holds only in-frame ones; the method was immunoSEQ multiplex PCR. The listing records approximately 700 clones. Trimming removed 7 bases from V and 4 bases from J, with 25 bases in between. The CDR3 length is 17 residues. Germline-derived CDR1 and CDR2 are MNHEY and SMNVEV (reference sequence). The J gene is TRBJ1-1, the V gene TRBV27; D may be TRBD1 (5 bases). The sample was peripheral blood, taken from a patient treated with CD19 CAR T cells. The sequence came from a man between 65 and 85 years old with chronic lymphocytic leukemia. CDR3 in amino acids: CASTGRLGWTTSTEAFF. CDR3 bases read: TGTGCCAGCACCGGGCGCCTTGGTTGGACAACGAGCACTGAA.